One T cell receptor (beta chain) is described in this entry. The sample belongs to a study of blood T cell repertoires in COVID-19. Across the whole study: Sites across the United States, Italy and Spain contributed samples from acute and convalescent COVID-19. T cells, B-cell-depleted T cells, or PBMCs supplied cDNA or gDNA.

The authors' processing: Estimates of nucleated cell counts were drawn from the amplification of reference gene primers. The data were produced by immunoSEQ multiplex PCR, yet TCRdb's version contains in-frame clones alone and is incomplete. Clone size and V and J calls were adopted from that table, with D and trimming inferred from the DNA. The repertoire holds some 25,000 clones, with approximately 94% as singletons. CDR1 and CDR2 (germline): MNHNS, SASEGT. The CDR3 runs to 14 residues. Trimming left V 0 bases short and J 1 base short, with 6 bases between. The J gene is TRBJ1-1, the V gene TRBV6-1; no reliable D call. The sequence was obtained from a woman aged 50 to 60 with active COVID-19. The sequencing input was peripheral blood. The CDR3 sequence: CASSEAPSNTEAFF. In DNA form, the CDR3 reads TGTGCCAGCAGTGAAGCCCCTTCGAACACTGAAGCTTTCTTT.